Listed below are T cell receptor beta chains from one sample, sequenced in a study of T cells of healthy individuals. TCRdb ran MiXCR on the 5' RACE reads and lists one entry per CDR3 protein. This sample has 60,000 to 70,000 distinct CDR3 sequences, with 15% to 20% found just once. The origin of the receptors is a human donor in good health. The CDR3 runs from the conserved cysteine through the conserved F or W.

v_gene: TRBV29-1; CDR3aa: CSAAKGTGTYEQYF
v_gene: TRBV6-5; CDR3aa: CASSSGLASETQYF
v_gene: TRBV11-3; CDR3aa: CASSLVSAGSTLDEQFF
v_gene: TRBV14; CDR3aa: CASSQELSYEQYF
v_gene: TRBV9; CDR3aa: CASSVGSGNTIYF
v_gene: TRBV27; CDR3aa: CASSPRTNQPQHF
v_gene: TRBV6-5; CDR3aa: CASSYGSPGLEAFF
v_gene: TRBV30; CDR3aa: CAWKDRGRGASYEQYF
v_gene: TRBV5-1; CDR3aa: CASSLGSRISGNTIYF
v_gene: TRBV2; CDR3aa: CASSEASGSDTQYF
v_gene: TRBV5-1; CDR3aa: CASSSRQGVLNTEAFF
v_gene: TRBV30; CDR3aa: CACKAGGQENEQFF
v_gene: TRBV27; CDR3aa: CASSYKDRGGTEAFF
v_gene: TRBV10-3; CDR3aa: CAISESGTSQAFF
v_gene: TRBV7-2; CDR3aa: CASGRFGHEQYF
v_gene: TRBV7-9; CDR3aa: CASSRHEGNSGNTIYF
v_gene: TRBV12-3/TRBV12-4; CDR3aa: CASSPWTGKPTEAFF
v_gene: TRBV6-6; CDR3aa: CASSYSIGGNTEAFF
v_gene: TRBV6-1; CDR3aa: CASSEPILQETQYF
v_gene: TRBV20-1; CDR3aa: CSARFLTGTEAFF
v_gene: TRBV20-1; CDR3aa: CSARYGANYEQYF
v_gene: TRBV7-3; CDR3aa: CASSLNGNTEAFF
v_gene: TRBV21-1; CDR3aa: CASSSPGVAQSYEQYF
v_gene: TRBV2; CDR3aa: CASSDPLYEQYF
v_gene: TRBV6-4; CDR3aa: CASSETGTTEAFF
v_gene: TRBV5-1; CDR3aa: CASSVYTGSNYGYTF
v_gene: TRBV6-2/TRBV6-3; CDR3aa: CASSYLGLAGALNEQFF
v_gene: TRBV6-5; CDR3aa: CASSSLGRWETQYF
v_gene: TRBV29-1; CDR3aa: CSVAPGTTEAFF
v_gene: TRBV12-5; CDR3aa: CASGLPLDGTDTQYF
v_gene: TRBV3-1; CDR3aa: CASSQGRQENSPLHF
v_gene: TRBV29-1; CDR3aa: CSVVVDAGNTIYF
v_gene: TRBV7-2; CDR3aa: CASSLVTGAGTQGLFF
v_gene: TRBV2; CDR3aa: CASSEAQGYVGTNYGYTF
v_gene: TRBV20-1; CDR3aa: CSARVVSGIGNEQFF
v_gene: TRBV20-1; CDR3aa: CSASDNGGPKLLYNEQFF
v_gene: TRBV7-8; CDR3aa: CASSVRTSGRGAPNEQFF
v_gene: TRBV5-6; CDR3aa: CASSLEQSDYQETQYF
v_gene: TRBV5-1; CDR3aa: CASSFSGSYNEQFF
v_gene: TRBV11-2; CDR3aa: CASSLGLAGSYTQYF
v_gene: TRBV29-1; CDR3aa: CSVDGTHYGYTF
v_gene: TRBV1; CDR3aa: CTSSQVSSGLCNEKLFF
v_gene: TRBV6-6; CDR3aa: CASSTDRGYYGYTF
v_gene: TRBV19; CDR3aa: CASSDRGTDTQYF
v_gene: TRBV25-1; CDR3aa: CASRSPGGDGDVVETQYF
v_gene: TRBV11-2; CDR3aa: CASSSQETQYF
v_gene: TRBV11-2; CDR3aa: CASSSIGDYNSPLHF
v_gene: TRBV20-1; CDR3aa: CSARVASTDTQYF
v_gene: TRBV28; CDR3aa: CASSFGYSGYTF
v_gene: TRBV7-2; CDR3aa: CASSYNRLPNQPQHF
v_gene: TRBV18; CDR3aa: CASSPSGGTGGTEQFF
v_gene: TRBV9; CDR3aa: CASSVVTDYGYTF
v_gene: TRBV4-1; CDR3aa: CASSQGSTGSSGNTIYF